A single TCR beta chain is shown here with its context. No cognate antigen has been identified for it. No base quality values were provided; no much bigger clone lies one nucleotide off. The immunoSEQ Assay, a bias-controlled multiplex PCR, was used to amplify TCRbeta CDR3 regions from genomic DNA. As for how the authors treated the data: Nucleated cell counts per sample were estimated from amplification of reference gene primers within the assay. To quantify the absolute abundance of each unique TCRbeta CDR3 rearrangement, sequence reads were collapsed and filtered. For each sample, productive Simpson clonality was calculated by taking the square root of Simpson's diversity index across productive rearrangements. TCRdb took over this immuneACCESS table, retaining in-frame rearrangements with V and J assigned. Such tables are incomplete; in checked studies, under half of the missing clones stem from an unresolved V gene, and the remainder is unexplained. Clone size and the V and J calls come from that table; the DNA yielded D and trimming. The sample table holds 95,000 to 150,000 clones, of which about 83% were seen once. The top ten hold 10% to 15% of the sample.

This entry comes from a study of blood T cell repertoires in COVID-19 (dated by TCRdb to the early 2020s). General notes on the study: The collaborator samples originated in the United States, Italy and Spain and spanned the acute and convalescent phases of COVID-19. A de-identified subject ID, COVID-19 status, age in years and sex were almost always included in the sample metadata. The prospective study material was composed of cDNA or gDNA derived from T cells, B-cell-depleted T cells, or PBMCs. A freely available public database, intended as a resource for researchers studying the immune response to SARS-CoV-2, is where the repertoires were released. The samples were drawn from the first 160 participants of the ongoing ImmuneRACE study and from 1,254 subjects provided by 6 global collaborators. Where HLA class I and class II types were available, the types were taken from metadata supplied by the sample provider, not from assay-based typing. Subjects who had been exposed to COVID-19, were actively infected with it, or had recovered from it provided the deeply sampled blood TCRbeta repertoires that made up the dataset.

Overall study results and their limits: The amount of clinical and demographic metadata varied by source and participant and was provided uncurated.

Whole blood was collected in K2EDTA tubes by collaborating institutions according to the institutions' own protocols. For TCRbeta analysis, collaborator samples were shipped as frozen whole blood, as isolated PBMCs, or as DNA extracted from either sample type. V and J are truncated by 7 bases and 0 bases respectively, leaving an intervening sequence of 18 bases. Taken from cysteine to phenylalanine, the CDR3 has 16 residues. Kept here is only the CDR3 DNA, which spans 48 bases and is read in frame from base 1. From the germline V gene (reference sequence), CDR1 is SGHNT and CDR2 is YYREEE. This TCR derives from a man aged 60 to 69 with acute or convalescent COVID-19. The V and J segments used are TRBV5-4 and TRBJ2-3, with TRBD2 perhaps the D gene, on 7 matching bases. The material sequenced was peripheral blood. The nucleotide sequence is TGTGCCAGCGGGATTGGAGCGGGACATAGCACAGATACGCAGTATTTT. It encodes CASGIGAGHSTDTQYF. The entire variable domain, with the stretches around the CDR3 drawn from the reference TRBV5-4 and TRBJ2-3 proteins, is ETGVTQSPTHLIKTRGQQVTLRCSSQSGHNTVSWYQQALGQGPQFIFQYYREEENGRGNFPPRFSGLQFPNYSSELNVNALELDDSALYLCASGIGAGHSTDTQYFGPGTRLTVL.